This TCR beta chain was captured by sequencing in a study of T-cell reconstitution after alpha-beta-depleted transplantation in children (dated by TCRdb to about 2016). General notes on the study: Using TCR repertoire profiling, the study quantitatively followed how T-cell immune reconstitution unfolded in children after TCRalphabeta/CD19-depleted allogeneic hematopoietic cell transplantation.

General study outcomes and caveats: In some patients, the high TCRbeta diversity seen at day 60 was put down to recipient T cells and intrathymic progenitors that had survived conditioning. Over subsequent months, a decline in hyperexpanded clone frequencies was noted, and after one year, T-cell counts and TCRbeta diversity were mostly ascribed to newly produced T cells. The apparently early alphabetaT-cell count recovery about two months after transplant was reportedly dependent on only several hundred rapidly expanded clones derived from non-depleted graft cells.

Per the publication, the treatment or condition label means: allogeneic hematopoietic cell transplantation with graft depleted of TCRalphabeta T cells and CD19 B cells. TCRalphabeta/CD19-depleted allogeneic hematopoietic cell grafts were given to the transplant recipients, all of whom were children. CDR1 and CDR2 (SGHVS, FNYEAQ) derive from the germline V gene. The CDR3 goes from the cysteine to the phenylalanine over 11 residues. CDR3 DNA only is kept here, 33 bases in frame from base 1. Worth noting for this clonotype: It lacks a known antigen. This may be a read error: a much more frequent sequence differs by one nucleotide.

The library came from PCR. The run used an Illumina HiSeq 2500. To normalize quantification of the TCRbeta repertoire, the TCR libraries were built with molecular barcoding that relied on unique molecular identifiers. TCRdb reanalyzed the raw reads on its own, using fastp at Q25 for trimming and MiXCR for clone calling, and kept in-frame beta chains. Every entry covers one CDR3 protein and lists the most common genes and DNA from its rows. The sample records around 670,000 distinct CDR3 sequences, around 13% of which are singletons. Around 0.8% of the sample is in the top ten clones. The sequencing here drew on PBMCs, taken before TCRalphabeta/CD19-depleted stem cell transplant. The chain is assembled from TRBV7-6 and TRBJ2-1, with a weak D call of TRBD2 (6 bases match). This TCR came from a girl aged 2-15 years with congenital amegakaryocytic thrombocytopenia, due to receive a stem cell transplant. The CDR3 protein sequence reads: CASSPGVGQSF. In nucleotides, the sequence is TGTGCCAGCAGCCCGGGAGTTGGGCAGTCCTTC.